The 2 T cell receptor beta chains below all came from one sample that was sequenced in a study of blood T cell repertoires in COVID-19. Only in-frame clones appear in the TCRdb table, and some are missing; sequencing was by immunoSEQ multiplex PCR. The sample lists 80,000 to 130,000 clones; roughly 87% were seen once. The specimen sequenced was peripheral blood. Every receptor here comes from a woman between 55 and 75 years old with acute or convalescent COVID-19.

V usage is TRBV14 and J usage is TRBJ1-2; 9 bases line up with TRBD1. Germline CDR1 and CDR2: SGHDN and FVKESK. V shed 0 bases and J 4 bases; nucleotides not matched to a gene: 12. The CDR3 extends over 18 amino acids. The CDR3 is CASSQERGTGNRLYGYTF. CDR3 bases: TGTGCCAGCAGCCAAGAAAGGGGGACAGGGAACCGGCTCTATGGCTACACCTTC. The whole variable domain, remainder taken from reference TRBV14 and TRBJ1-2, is EAGVTQFPSHSVIEKGQTVTLRCDPISGHDNLYWYRRVMGKEIKFLLHFVKESKQDESGMPNNRFLAERTGGTYSTLKVQPAELEDSGVYFCASSQERGTGNRLYGYTFGSGTRLTVV.

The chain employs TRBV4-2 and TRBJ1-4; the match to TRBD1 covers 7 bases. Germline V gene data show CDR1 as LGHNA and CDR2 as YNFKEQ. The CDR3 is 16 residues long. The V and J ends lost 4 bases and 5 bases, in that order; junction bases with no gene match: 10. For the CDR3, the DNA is TGTGCCAGCAGCCCCAGACAGGGCTCGGGGAATGAAAAACTGTTTTTT. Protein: CASSPRQGSGNEKLFF.